Below, 11 T cell receptor beta chains from the same sample are listed, as sequenced in a study of cytomegalovirus exposure and HLA in healthy donors. Generated by immunoSEQ multiplex PCR, the TCRdb table keeps only in-frame clones and is missing some. Among around 400,000 clones, around 86% were seen once, and the ten largest hold roughly 0.83%. Sequenced input: PBMCs. The origin of the receptors is a woman aged 18-29 years in good health and CMV-seronegative.

This clone was recorded a few times. The chain uses TRBV11-2 and TRBJ1-3; D not certain. CDR1 is SGHAT and CDR2 is FQNNGV in the germline V gene. CDR3 length: 14 amino acids. Trimming took 5 bases from V and 0 from J, leaving 8 bases between them. The CDR3 DNA is TGTGCCAGCAGCAGCCTACTCTCTGGAAACACCATATATTTT. Protein: CASSSLLSGNTIYF. The full variable domain, in which reference TRBV11-2 and TRBJ1-3 provide the parts outside the CDR3, is EAGVAQSPRYKIIEKRQSVAFWCNPISGHATLYWYQQILGQGPKLLIQFQNNGVVDDSQLPKDRFSAERLKGVDSTLKIQPAKLEDSAVYLCASSSLLSGNTIYFGEGSWLTVV.

This chain links TRBV30 with TRBJ2-5; D is perhaps TRBD2 (5 bases). The CDR3 length is 11 residues. V was trimmed by 3 bases and J by 6 bases, leaving 8 bases between them. Germline CDR1 reads GTSNPN; CDR2 reads SVGIG (reference sequence). The chain's CDR3 is CAWRTGKTQYF. CDR3 nucleotides: TGTGCCTGGAGGACGGGGAAGACCCAGTACTTC.

This clone has more than one count but fewer than ten. The chain couples TRBV6-1 to TRBJ1-2; D is unresolved. The V gene's germline CDR1 is MNHNS and CDR2 SASEGT. The CDR3 totals 15 residues. Trimming shortened V by 1 base and J by 5 bases, and 14 bases separated the two germline ends. CDR3 amino acids: CASSEVAQPKYGYTF. CDR3 bases: TGTGCCAGCAGTGAAGTCGCACAGCCCAAATATGGCTACACCTTC.

The gene calls are TRBV6-5 and TRBJ2-6, with 8 bases identical to TRBD1. V lost 6 bases to trimming and J lost 13 bases; unmatched junction nucleotides: 5. This CDR3 comprises 12 residues. From germline, CDR1 is MNHEY and CDR2 SVGAGI. CDR3 sequence: CASSLDRAVLTF. CDR3 nucleotide sequence: TGTGCCAGCAGCCTGGACAGGGCGGTCCTGACTTTC.

J is TRBJ1-4 and V is TRBV7-9; TRBD1 matches at 8 bases. Germline V gene sequence: CDR1 SEHNR, CDR2 FQNEAQ (reference sequence). This CDR3 comprises 15 residues. V lost 1 base and J lost 7; bases outside the gene matches: 5. In DNA, the CDR3 is TGTGCCAGCAGCTTAGTTCAGGGGGCCAGTGAAAAACTGTTTTTT. Translating it yields CASSLVQGASEKLFF. Using reference TRBV7-9 and TRBJ1-4 for the parts outside the CDR3, the full variable domain is DTGVSQNPRHKITKRGQNVTFRCDPISEHNRLYWYRQTLGQGPEFLTYFQNEAQLEKSRLLSDRFSAERPKGSFSTLEIQRTEQGDSAMYLCASSLVQGASEKLFFGSGTQLSVL.

Only one count was recorded for this clone. V and J are TRBV30 and TRBJ2-1, with TRBD2 matching over 8 bases. Germline-derived CDR1 and CDR2 are GTSNPN and SVGIG (reference sequence). V shed 7 bases, J shed 6 bases, and the junction held 8 bases outside the gene matches. The CDR3 loop spans 13 amino acids. CDR3 amino acids: CAFGSGRFNEQFF. The CDR3 region has the DNA TGTGCCTTCGGCAGCGGGAGATTCAATGAGCAGTTCTTC.

This chain links TRBV7-3 with TRBJ2-2; 8 bases map to TRBD2. CDR1 and CDR2 (germline): SGHTA, FQGTGA. J lost 3 bases, V lost 6 bases, and 6 bases had no gene match. There are 15 residues in the CDR3. CDR3 nucleotide sequence: TGTGCCAGCAGTCAACTAGCGGCTGACACCGGGGAGCTGTTTTTT. Protein product: CASSQLAADTGELFF.

The V and J genes are TRBV7-9 and TRBJ2-1; D remains ambiguous. Trimming left V 1 base short and J 6 bases short, with 7 bases between. Germline V gene sequence: CDR1 SEHNR, CDR2 FQNEAQ (reference sequence). The CDR3 contains 13 residues. This CDR3 is CASSLGAPNEQFF. CDR3 in DNA: TGTGCCAGCAGCTTAGGGGCACCCAATGAGCAGTTCTTC.

The V call is TRBV6-5, the J call TRBJ1-1; D call uncertain. Per the germline V gene, CDR1 is MNHEY and CDR2 is SVGAGI. The CDR3 is 15 residues long. Trimming removed 5 bases at V and 0 bases at J, with 13 bases between. CDR3 loop: CASSPLHLVNTEAFF. The DNA of the CDR3 is TGTGCCAGCAGTCCCCTCCACTTAGTGAACACTGAAGCTTTCTTT.

This chain uses TRBV5-1 with TRBJ2-1, with D tentatively TRBD2 (5 bases). Per the germline V gene, CDR1 is SGHRS and CDR2 is YFSETQ. The CDR3 totals 15 residues. Deletions cut 4 bases from V and 3 bases from J, with 14 bases between. The DNA for the CDR3 is TGCGCCAGCAGCGTCCGGGATTACTTCTACAATGAGCAGTTCTTC. The encoded protein is CASSVRDYFYNEQFF.

The genes are TRBV7-3 and TRBJ2-1; possible D gene TRBD2, 6 bases. V shed 1 base and J shed 7 bases, with 14 bases lying between them. Germline CDR1 and CDR2: SGHTA and FQGTGA. This CDR3 has 15 amino acids. The CDR3 sequence: CASSLMATAGNEQFF. The CDR3 DNA reads TGTGCCAGCAGCTTAATGGCGACGGCGGGGAATGAGCAGTTCTTC.